The 27 T cell receptor beta chains listed next were all sequenced from one sample in a study of T cells after yellow fever vaccination. Via MiXCR, TCRdb re-called the 5' RACE reads, giving one row per CDR3 protein. The data show around 310,000 distinct CDR3 sequences, 3% to 4.5% seen once. This sample comprised PBMCs, obtained 5 days after the yellow fever booster vaccination. The receptors derive from a man aged 18 to 35 who received the YFV17D yellow fever vaccine.

The rearrangement uses TRBV6-5 and TRBJ2-7; perhaps D is TRBD1 or TRBD2 (5 bases each). There are 15 residues in the CDR3. V lost 6 bases to trimming and J lost 5 bases, with 20 bases between them. Germline assignment: CDR1 MNHEY and CDR2 SVGAGI. This CDR3 is CASSPTGTNVNEQYF. The CDR3 region has the DNA TGTGCCAGCAGCCCCACCGGGACGAATGTAAACGAGCAGTACTTC.

The CDR3 protein is CASSLMEGSSWGYTF. Written as DNA, the CDR3 is TGTGCCAGCAGCTTAATGGAGGGTTCTTCGTGGGGCTACACCTTC. The rearrangement uses TRBV11-2 and TRBJ1-2; no clear D gene. V shed 2 bases and J shed 8 bases, with 18 bases lying between them. This CDR3 contains 15 residues. CDR1 SGHAT and CDR2 FQNNGV come from the germline V gene.

This chain uses TRBV10-3 with TRBJ2-4, with 11 bases fitting TRBD1. In germline, CDR1 is ENHRY, CDR2 SYGVKD. The CDR3 is 14 amino acids. V shed 2 bases and J 7 bases; nucleotides not matched to a gene: 1. This CDR3 reads CAISERDRGNIQYF. The CDR3 region has the DNA TGTGCCATCAGTGAGCGGGACAGGGGGAACATTCAGTACTTC.

This clonotype was picked up many times. The chain has TRBV7-2 and TRBJ1-5; 11 bases agree with TRBD1. The CDR3 sequence is 18 residues long. The V gene end was trimmed by 5 bases and the J gene end by 0 bases; junction bases not matched to a gene: 9. The germline V gene encodes CDR1 SGHTA and CDR2 FQGNSA. CDR3: CASSRGTGGRYSNQPQHF. In DNA form, the CDR3 reads TGTGCCAGCAGCCGTGGGACAGGGGGACGCTATAGCAATCAGCCCCAGCATTTT.

A few counts support this clonotype. V is TRBV4-1 and J is TRBJ2-7, with D perhaps TRBD2 (6 bases). The CDR3 loop spans 16 amino acids. The V end was cut by 4 bases, the J end by 1 base, with 17 bases between. Per germline, CDR1 MGHRA and CDR2 YSYEKL. This CDR3 is CASSPYGHGGSYEQYF. The CDR3 DNA sequence: TGCGCCAGCAGCCCTTACGGACACGGAGGGTCCTACGAGCAGTACTTC.

The V and J genes are TRBV3-1 and TRBJ2-7; D remains ambiguous. This CDR3 region has 15 residues. With 1 base removed from V and 0 bases from J, the gap between germline ends came to 10 bases. The germline gives CDR1 LGHDT, CDR2 YNNKEL (reference sequence). CDR3 loop: CASSQGLGNSYEQYF. CDR3 in DNA: TGTGCCAGCAGCCAAGGCCTGGGGAACTCCTACGAGCAGTACTTC.

V and J are TRBV5-1 and TRBJ2-7; TRBD2 matches at 7 bases. This CDR3 comprises 12 residues. Germline V gene sequence: CDR1 SGHRS, CDR2 YFSETQ. J was trimmed by 2 bases and V by 6 bases; bases with no gene match: 2. The CDR3 nucleotides read TGCGCCAGCATGGGGGGGACCTACGAGCAGTACTTC. Translated, it gives CASMGGTYEQYF.

This clonotype was observed many times. The CDR3 DNA follows: TGCAGTGCTAGAGACGAGCGGGGTACAGATACGCAGTATTTT. Encoded protein: CSARDERGTDTQYF. The chain carries TRBV20-1 and TRBJ2-3, with 7 nucleotides matching TRBD2. V lost 0 bases, J lost 3 bases, and 3 bases stayed unmatched. The CDR3 has 14 amino acids. Looked up from germline, CDR1 is DFQATT and CDR2 is SNEGSKA (reference sequence).

This rearrangement joins TRBV12-3 or TRBV12-4 to TRBJ1-6; 8 positions match TRBD1. V was clipped by 1 base and J by 9 bases; unmatched bases: 8. The CDR3 consists of 16 residues. The CDR3 nucleotides read TGTGCCAGCAGTTTAGGAAGGGACAGGTACAGTTCACCCCTCCACTTT. This translates into CASSLGRDRYSSPLHF.

This clonotype was seen repeatedly, ten times or more. The V call is TRBV5-1, the J call TRBJ2-5; D tentatively fits TRBD1 or TRBD2 (6 bases each). The CDR3 is 15 amino acids. CDR1 is SGHRS and CDR2 is YFSETQ in the germline V gene. The germline V and J ends were trimmed by 4 bases and 3 bases, with 16 bases remaining between them. The chain's CDR3 is CASSVQRGDEETQYF. CDR3 in DNA: TGCGCCAGCAGCGTCCAAAGGGGGGATGAAGAGACCCAGTACTTC.

This chain links TRBV10-2 with TRBJ1-6; D not resolved. This CDR3 is built from 15 residues. The germline V gene has CDR1 WSHSY and CDR2 SAAADI. Between the trimmed V and J ends, which lost 2 bases and 5 bases, there was a span of 10 bases. In DNA form, the CDR3 reads TGCGCCAGCAGTGAGGGTGCAGAGAATAATTCACCCCTCCACTTT. Translating gives CASSEGAENNSPLHF.

Many counts were recorded for this clonotype. The gene calls are TRBV20-1 and TRBJ1-1; D is ambiguous. V was pared by 2 bases and J by 3 bases, with 13 bases between. The germline gives CDR1 DFQATT, CDR2 SNEGSKA (reference sequence). The CDR3 has 14 residues. The CDR3 nucleotides are TGCAGTGCTAGACGACCGCCGGTTGACACTGAAGCTTTCTTT. Protein: CSARRPPVDTEAFF.

This chain connects TRBV20-1 to TRBJ2-7; TRBD1 matches 9 bases. The CDR3 has 14 amino acids. J was trimmed by 3 bases and V by 5 bases; bases with no gene match: 8. The germline CDR1 and CDR2 sequences are DFQATT and SNEGSKA (reference sequence). CDR3 in DNA: TGCAGTGCTTACTCACCGGGACAGGGCTACGAGCAGTACTTC. Its translation is CSAYSPGQGYEQYF.

This chain links TRBV6-5 with TRBJ1-2; TRBD1 matches 9 bases. The junction had 14 bases not matched to a gene; V was cut back by 7 bases and J by 8 bases. CDR1 is MNHEY, CDR2 SVGAGI, per germline. CDR3 length equals 15 residues. CDR3 bases: TGTGCCAGCACCGACCAGGAACAGGGGGCGAGAGGCTACACCTTC. As protein: CASTDQEQGARGYTF.

This clonotype was detected ten times or more. The chain couples TRBV20-1 to TRBJ2-3; 7 bases agree with TRBD2. The CDR3 has 14 residues. The junction had 6 bases not matched to a gene; V was cut back by 3 bases and J by 3 bases. CDR1 is DFQATT and CDR2 is SNEGSKA in the germline V gene (reference sequence). This CDR3 is CSARYGAGTDTQYF. In DNA, the CDR3 is TGCAGTGCTAGGTACGGAGCGGGGACAGATACGCAGTATTTT.

In this sample, this clonotype turned up a few times. CDR3 nucleotides: TGTGCCAGCAGGCCGTTCGGGAGCAATCAGCCCCAGCATTTT. Encoded protein: CASRPFGSNQPQHF. This sequence joins TRBV6-2 or TRBV6-3 and TRBJ1-5; D is unclear. The germline V gene encodes CDR1 MNHEY and CDR2 SVGEGT. The ends were cut back, 6 bases at V and 1 base at J, with 10 bases in the middle. The CDR3 has 14 amino acids.

At least ten counts were recorded for this clonotype. The chain has TRBV7-2 and TRBJ2-7, with 9 bases fitting TRBD1. CDR3 length: 13 residues. Germline V lookup: CDR1 SGHTA, CDR2 FQGNSA. V shed 2 bases, J shed 5 bases, and the junction held 1 base outside the gene matches. CDR3 amino acids: CASSLTGGHEQYF. In DNA form, the CDR3 reads TGTGCCAGCAGCTTAACAGGGGGCCACGAGCAGTACTTC.

Many counts were recorded for this clonotype. This chain connects TRBV4-3 to TRBJ2-7; a possible D gene is TRBD2 (5 bases). The CDR3 consists of 15 residues. Trimming left V 6 bases short and J 9 bases short, with 24 bases between. CDR1 and CDR2 (germline): LGHNA, YSLEER. The CDR3 is CASSSVRSGVDGQYF. CDR3 bases: TGCGCCAGCAGTTCGGTCCGCTCCGGGGTTGATGGGCAGTACTTC.

This clonotype has only a few counts. J is TRBJ1-1 and V is TRBV5-6; no definite D call. This CDR3 comprises 12 residues. Germline V gene data show CDR1 as SGHDT and CDR2 as YYEEEE. The germline V and J ends were trimmed by 0 bases and 11 bases, with 11 bases remaining between them. Written as DNA, the CDR3 is TGTGCCAGCAGCTTGGCGCTACGGAAGGCTTTCTTT. Translation gives CASSLALRKAFF.

This clonotype came up many times. The rearrangement links TRBV20-1 to TRBJ2-5, with TRBD2 matching 11 bases. V gave up 4 bases and J gave up 4 bases; unmatched junction bases: 5. Germline loops: CDR1 DFQATT, CDR2 SNEGSKA (reference sequence). This CDR3 is built from 14 residues. The CDR3 DNA reads as TGCAGTGCTATAGCGGGGGGGCCGGGAGAGACCCAGTACTTC. Translated, it gives CSAIAGGPGETQYF.

V usage is TRBV4-3 and J usage is TRBJ2-1, with TRBD2 matching 7 bases. This CDR3 is built from 14 residues. V lost 5 bases to trimming and J lost 8 bases; unmatched junction nucleotides: 9. Germline values: CDR1 LGHNA, CDR2 YSLEER. Here the CDR3 reads CASSSGVRGDEQFF. The CDR3 nucleotides read TGCGCCAGCAGCTCTGGGGTCCGGGGGGATGAGCAGTTCTTC.

This clonotype was detected a few times. The V gene is TRBV19, the J gene TRBJ1-1; TRBD1 is a possible D gene (5 bases). The CDR3 spans 12 residues. Trimming pared 6 bases from V and 6 bases from J, leaving 11 bases between. Germline values: CDR1 LNHDA, CDR2 SQIVND (reference sequence). The CDR3 nucleotides read TGTGCCAGTAGATTCAGGGATTCTGAAGCTTTCTTT. The encoded protein is CASRFRDSEAFF.

The V gene is TRBV20-1, the J gene TRBJ2-7; 7 bases align to TRBD1. V was pared by 0 bases and J by 1 base, with 12 bases of the junction left unmatched. CDR3 size: 17 residues. Germline values: CDR1 DFQATT, CDR2 SNEGSKA (reference sequence). CDR3 coding DNA: TGCAGTGCTAGAGATGACCCTCGAGGGACAGCTTCCTACGAGCAGTACGTC. It is translated as CSARDDPRGTASYEQYV.

The chain uses TRBV7-9 and TRBJ1-1, with D perhaps TRBD1 (6 bases). The germline V and J ends were trimmed by 4 bases and 1 base, with 13 bases remaining between them. The germline CDR1 and CDR2 sequences are SEHNR and FQNEAQ (reference sequence). This CDR3 contains 15 residues. CDR3 residues: CASSSTGLGNTEAFF. CDR3 bases: TGTGCCAGCAGCTCTACAGGGTTGGGGAACACTGAAGCTTTCTTT.

This chain links TRBV5-4 with TRBJ2-7, with TRBD1 as a possible D gene (6 bases). There are 13 residues in the CDR3. Trimming removed 4 bases from V and 9 bases from J, with 17 bases in between. Germline V gives CDR1 SGHNT, CDR2 YYREEE (reference sequence). The chain's CDR3 is CASSPGTTSAQYV. CDR3 DNA: TGTGCCAGCAGCCCCGGGACAACGTCTGCGCAGTACGTC.

The table lists this clonotype with many counts. The chain uses TRBV7-2 and TRBJ2-3, with 8 bases that match TRBD2. In germline, CDR1 is SGHTA, CDR2 FQGNSA. V dropped 5 bases and J dropped 0; count of bases not matched to a gene: 7. The CDR3 covers 16 residues. The CDR3 coding sequence is TGTGCCAGCAGCCATACTAGCGGCGGGAGCACAGATACGCAGTATTTT. It yields the protein CASSHTSGGSTDTQYF.

This rearrangement joins TRBV25-1 to TRBJ2-3, with TRBD1 matching 7 bases. Germline CDR1 MGHDK, CDR2 SYGVNS. After removal of 2 bases from V and 6 bases from J, the junction contained 11 bases not matched to a gene. The CDR3 loop spans 16 amino acids. The chain's CDR3 is CASSEPQGLHWDTQYF. The CDR3 nucleotides read TGTGCCAGCAGTGAACCACAGGGGCTGCACTGGGATACGCAGTATTTT. The full variable domain, in which reference TRBV25-1 and TRBJ2-3 provide the parts outside the CDR3, is EADIYQTPRYLVIGTGKKITLECSQTMGHDKMYWYQQDPGMELHLIHYSYGVNSTEKGDLSSESTVSRIRTEHFPLTLESARPSHTSQYLCASSEPQGLHWDTQYFGPGTRLTVL.